This passage covers 25 T cell receptor beta chains from one sample sequenced in a study of human T cells and chemical hapten exposure. From the RACE reads, TCRdb called clonotypes with MiXCR, one entry per CDR3 protein. The data contain fewer than 70,000 distinct CDR3 sequences, approximately 6.7% of them seen just once; the ten biggest clones take up 1.5% to 2%. The time point here: pre-sensitization, week 0. Specified treatment: therapeutic diphenylcyclopropenone sensitization with weekly scalp DPC. The sample here was whole blood, taken in connection with sensitization to the hapten diphenylcyclopropenone (DPC). All receptors come from a woman in her 30s with alopecia areata. Some clones in this sample may be carry-over from other donors' samples.

There are many counts of this clonotype. The chain recombines TRBV5-1 with TRBJ2-1; D is possibly TRBD1 (6 bases). Trimming cost V 0 bases and J 4 bases, with 14 bases left between them. This CDR3 has 16 amino acids. Per germline, CDR1 SGHRS and CDR2 YFSETQ. CDR3 coding DNA: TGCGCCAGCAGCTTGGAACAGGGTATGGGATACAATGAGCAGTTCTTC. Translated, it gives CASSLEQGMGYNEQFF. The full variable domain, with the rest looked up from reference TRBV5-1 and TRBJ2-1, is KAGVTQTPRYLIKTRGQQVTLSCSPISGHRSVSWYQQTPGQGLQFLFEYFSETQRNKGNFPGRFSGRQFSNSRSEMNVSTLELGDSALYLCASSLEQGMGYNEQFFGPGTRLTVL.

The V and J genes are TRBV5-5 and TRBJ1-5; 7 nucleotides match TRBD1. Trimming cost V 2 bases and J 4 bases; bases outside gene matches: 12. The CDR3 covers 17 residues. Germline V gene data show CDR1 as SGHKS and CDR2 as YYEKEE (reference sequence). CDR3: CASSLNPQGRGNQPQHF. CDR3 DNA: TGTGCCAGCAGCTTAAACCCACAGGGGAGGGGAAATCAGCCCCAGCATTTT.

This clonotype was recorded at least ten times. The V gene is TRBV7-9, the J gene TRBJ2-3, with D perhaps assigned TRBD1 or TRBD2 (5 bases each). V lost 1 base and J 2 bases, leaving 10 bases between the germline ends. The CDR3 spans 15 residues. The germline CDR1 and CDR2 sequences are SEHNR and FQNEAQ (reference sequence). CDR3 loop: CASSLGVGDTDTQYF. The CDR3 DNA reads as TGTGCCAGCAGCTTAGGAGTGGGGGACACAGATACGCAGTATTTT.

This clonotype showed up many times. The chain employs TRBV3-1 and TRBJ2-1; 7 bases agree with TRBD2. The CDR3 sequence is 13 residues long. Germline V gene lookup returns CDR1 LGHDT and CDR2 YNNKEL (reference sequence). V lost 1 base, J lost 15 bases, and 9 bases stayed unmatched. In DNA, the CDR3 is TGTGCCAGCAGCCAAGGCGGGGGAGAATTTCTGTTCTTC. Translating gives CASSQGGGEFLFF.

The sample holds many counts of this clonotype. The genes are TRBV5-1 and TRBJ1-1, with 9 bases identical to TRBD1. CDR1 and CDR2 (germline): SGHRS, YFSETQ. Trimming cost V 0 bases and J 5 bases; bases outside gene matches: 5. The CDR3 spans 15 residues. DNA for the CDR3: TGCGCCAGCAGCTTGGGACAGGGGGGCCGGACTGAAGCTTTCTTT. Protein product: CASSLGQGGRTEAFF.

This clonotype was picked up many times. The chain links TRBV20-1 to TRBJ1-1; 10 nucleotides agree with TRBD1. Germline V gene data show CDR1 as DFQATT and CDR2 as SNEGSKA (reference sequence). V lost 3 bases, J lost 1 base, and 5 bases stayed unmatched. CDR3 length equals 15 residues. CDR3 in DNA: TGCAGTGCTAGGGGACAGGGGCGGAAGAACACTGAAGCTTTCTTT. This sequence encodes CSARGQGRKNTEAFF.

This clonotype has only a few counts. The rearrangement joins TRBV18 to TRBJ1-2; TRBD1 agrees at 7 bases. V shed 2 bases and J 7 bases; nucleotides not matched to a gene: 10. Germline loops: CDR1 KGHSH, CDR2 LQKENI. The CDR3 has 15 amino acids. CDR3 amino acids: CASSPSRDRLSGYTF. The CDR3, as DNA: TGTGCCAGCTCACCATCGCGGGACAGACTAAGTGGCTACACCTTC.

This clonotype was counted at least ten times. CDR3 sequence (DNA): TGCAGCGTTGAAGATGGCGGGACAGTAGCTAGCACAGATACGCAGTATTTT. As protein: CSVEDGGTVASTDTQYF. The chain employs TRBV29-1 and TRBJ2-3, with a weak D call TRBD1 (7 bases). The CDR3 loop spans 17 amino acids. Germline lookup yields CDR1 SQVTM and CDR2 ANQGSEA. Trimming shortened V by 0 bases and J by 0 bases, and 16 bases separated the two germline ends.

In this sample, this clonotype turned up many times. The CDR3 spells CASRQSFDSPLHF. CDR3 nucleotide sequence: TGTGCCAGCAGACAAAGCTTTGATTCACCCCTCCACTTT. This chain uses TRBV7-3 with TRBJ1-6, with D unclear. The CDR3 covers 13 residues. Per germline, CDR1 SGHTA and CDR2 FQGTGA. Deletions cut 6 bases from V and 8 bases from J, with 11 bases between.

This clonotype was counted only a few times. The CDR3 sequence is CASSLPGNNEQFF. The CDR3 DNA reads TGTGCCAGCAGCTTGCCCGGGAACAATGAGCAGTTCTTC. The chain couples TRBV5-6 to TRBJ2-1; the D gene is possibly TRBD2 (5 bases). The V and J ends lost 1 base and 5 bases respectively, with 7 bases between them. The length of the CDR3 is 13 residues. Per the germline V gene, CDR1 is SGHDT and CDR2 is YYEEEE.

This clonotype has just a few counts. The chain recombines TRBV3-1 with TRBJ2-7; 9 nucleotides agree with TRBD2. The junction had 2 bases not matched to a gene; V was cut back by 2 bases and J by 3 bases. This CDR3 contains 14 residues. Per the germline V gene, CDR1 is LGHDT and CDR2 is YNNKEL (reference sequence). The CDR3 protein is CASSQQLAGYEQYF. The CDR3, as DNA: TGTGCCAGCAGCCAACAACTAGCGGGCTACGAGCAGTACTTC.

The V call is TRBV7-3, the J call TRBJ1-6; TRBD1 agrees at 7 bases. Per the germline V gene, CDR1 is SGHTA and CDR2 is FQGTGA. CDR3 length equals 15 residues. J was trimmed by 7 bases and V by 4 bases; bases with no gene match: 7. The CDR3 region is CASSSGGQPNSPLHF. Written as DNA, the CDR3 is TGTGCCAGCAGCTCCGGGGGACAGCCAAATTCACCCCTCCACTTT. The full variable domain, completed using reference TRBV7-3 and TRBJ1-6, is GAGVSQTPSNKVTEKGKYVELRCDPISGHTALYWYRQSLGQGPEFLIYFQGTGAADDSGLPNDRFFAVRPEGSVSTLKIQRTERGDSAVYLCASSSGGQPNSPLHFGNGTRLTVT.

This clonotype was counted between two and nine times. The CDR3 loop is CAWTLEGARGLGEQFF. CDR3 DNA sequence: TGTGCCTGGACCCTCGAGGGCGCCAGGGGGCTTGGTGAGCAGTTCTTC. The rearrangement links TRBV30 to TRBJ2-1, with 8 bases aligning to TRBD1. Germline V gene data show CDR1 as GTSNPN and CDR2 as SVGIG (reference sequence). V lost 4 bases, J lost 9 bases, and 17 bases stayed unmatched. The CDR3 has 16 amino acids.

This clonotype appeared a few times. CDR3 residues: CASSSPGPPGSYEQYF. The CDR3 coding sequence is TGTGCCAGCAGTTCCCCAGGACCCCCGGGGTCCTACGAGCAGTACTTC. The rearrangement uses TRBV6-6 and TRBJ2-7; weak D call: TRBD2 (5 bases). CDR3 size: 16 residues. V was pared by 4 bases and J by 1 base, with 17 bases between. Germline-derived CDR1 and CDR2 are MNHNY and SVGAGI (reference sequence).

The table lists this clonotype with many counts. V is TRBV29-1 and J is TRBJ1-1; tentative D call: TRBD1 (5 bases). Germline CDR1 reads SQVTM; CDR2 reads ANQGSEA. V lost 3 bases to trimming and J lost 2 bases, with 10 bases between them. The CDR3 runs to 13 residues. This CDR3 reads CSVDEGHNTEAFF. CDR3 in DNA: TGCAGCGTTGATGAGGGGCACAACACTGAAGCTTTCTTT.

This clonotype showed up many times. V usage is TRBV3-1 and J usage is TRBJ2-3; D possibly corresponds to TRBD1 (5 bases). V was pared by 5 bases and J by 2 bases, with 20 bases between. CDR3 length equals 17 residues. The germline V gene has CDR1 LGHDT and CDR2 YNNKEL (reference sequence). DNA for the CDR3: TGTGCCAGCAGCAAACAGGCCGGGCCTATCCTCACAGATACGCAGTATTTT. Its protein product is CASSKQAGPILTDTQYF.

This sequence joins TRBV9 and TRBJ2-6; D gene uncertain. The germline V gene has CDR1 SGDLS and CDR2 YYNGEE. Trimming left V 4 bases short and J 0 bases short, with 5 bases between. CDR3 length: 14 residues. The CDR3 reads CASSQSSGANVLTF. In DNA, the CDR3 is TGTGCCAGCAGCCAGTCCTCTGGGGCCAACGTCCTGACTTTC.

The chain links TRBV2 to TRBJ1-2; 8 positions agree with TRBD1. The germline V gene encodes CDR1 SNHLY and CDR2 FYNNEI. V was clipped by 7 bases and J by 4 bases; unmatched bases: 14. CDR3 length equals 16 residues. The CDR3 loop reads CASIPQRGDRGYGYTF. The CDR3 DNA follows: TGTGCCAGCATACCCCAACGGGGAGACAGGGGCTATGGCTACACCTTC.

This chain connects TRBV19 to TRBJ1-2; D remains ambiguous. The CDR3 has 11 residues. The ends were cut back, 2 bases at V and 8 bases at J, with 6 bases in the middle. CDR1 and CDR2 from the germline V gene are LNHDA and SQIVND (reference sequence). CDR3 protein: CASSIQRGYTF. CDR3 in DNA: TGTGCCAGTAGTATACAGAGAGGCTACACCTTC.

This clonotype was detected many times. The J gene is TRBJ2-3, the V gene TRBV20-1, with D possibly matching TRBD1 (6 bases). CDR3 length equals 14 residues. Germline CDR1 is DFQATT and CDR2 is SNEGSKA (reference sequence). V was trimmed by 2 bases and J by 1 base, leaving 10 bases between them. CDR3 DNA sequence: TGCAGTGCTAGACAGGCAGGGGGCACAGATACGCAGTATTTT. As protein: CSARQAGGTDTQYF.

This clonotype was counted ten times or more. The J gene is TRBJ2-1, the V gene TRBV29-1, with TRBD1 matching over 7 bases. V trimming: 5 bases; J trimming: 0 bases; junction bases outside the gene matches: 4. There are 14 residues in the CDR3. The V gene's germline CDR1 is SQVTM and CDR2 ANQGSEA. For the CDR3, the DNA is TGCAGCGTTTCTCGGGACAGCTCCTACAATGAGCAGTTCTTC. Residues: CSVSRDSSYNEQFF.

This clonotype was seen at least ten times. This chain connects TRBV12-2 to TRBJ2-2. TRBV12-2 is listed as a pseudogene. This CDR3 is 12 amino acids long. This CDR3 is CASRLLAGELFF. The CDR3, as DNA: TGTGCAAGTCGCTTACTAGCCGGGGAGCTGTTTTTT.

This clonotype was counted ten times or more. The chain recombines TRBV20-1 with TRBJ1-2, with D unclear. This CDR3 has 11 amino acids. CDR1 and CDR2 from the germline V gene are DFQATT and SNEGSKA (reference sequence). The CDR3 DNA is TGCAGGGCAAAGCTTAACTATGGCTACACCTTC. The encoded protein is CRAKLNYGYTF.

In its sample, this clonotype was seen many times. The gene calls are TRBV27 and TRBJ1-1, with D unclear. V was pared by 1 base and J by 1 base, with 7 bases between. The CDR3 has 14 residues. Germline-derived CDR1 and CDR2 are MNHEY and SMNVEV (reference sequence). This CDR3 is CASSLYGTNTEAFF. CDR3 in DNA: TGTGCCAGCAGTTTATACGGAACGAACACTGAAGCTTTCTTT.

At least ten counts were recorded for this clonotype. V is TRBV5-1 and J is TRBJ2-7, with 10 bases identical to TRBD2. The CDR3 runs 17 residues. V shed 0 bases, J shed 1 base, and the junction held 7 bases outside the gene matches. Germline V CDR1 and CDR2: SGHRS, YFSETQ. This CDR3 is CASSLVGWTSGSYEQYF. The CDR3 nucleotides read TGCGCCAGCAGCTTGGTGGGGTGGACTAGCGGATCCTACGAGCAGTACTTC.